These 12 T cell receptor beta chains were all obtained from the same sample, sequenced in a study of blood T cell repertoires in COVID-19. Method: immunoSEQ multiplex PCR; TCRdb's copy keeps in-frame clones and lacks some. This table has about 490,000 clones, 80% to 90% appearing once. The specimen sequenced was peripheral blood. The receptors derive from a human donor in a cohort sampled during active COVID-19.

The chain combines TRBV11-1 with TRBJ2-7, with 10 positions matching TRBD1. Per germline, CDR1 SGHAT and CDR2 FQDESV (reference sequence). This CDR3 region has 15 residues. Trimming removed 5 bases from V and 0 bases from J; junction bases left unmatched: 4. CDR3 in DNA: TGTGCCAGCAGCCTGGGACAGGGGAACTCCTACGAGCAGTACTTC. This translates into CASSLGQGNSYEQYF.

The rearrangement joins TRBV11-2 to TRBJ1-5, with D tentatively TRBD1 (5 bases). Trimming took 5 bases from V and 0 from J, leaving 23 bases between them. CDR1 and CDR2 from the germline V gene are SGHAT and FQNNGV. The CDR3 is 19 amino acids. The CDR3 region is CASSLVVEQAVYSNQPQHF. For the CDR3, the DNA is TGTGCCAGCAGCCTCGTCGTGGAACAGGCAGTTTATAGCAATCAGCCCCAGCATTTT.

This chain links TRBV5-1 with TRBJ2-7, with 14 bases identical to TRBD2. Trimming removed 0 bases from V and 8 bases from J; junction bases left unmatched: 7. The germline gives CDR1 SGHRS, CDR2 YFSETQ. The CDR3 length is 16 residues. CDR3 sequence: CASSLGWTSGRPQQYF. The CDR3 DNA is TGCGCCAGCAGCTTGGGCTGGACTAGCGGGAGGCCGCAGCAGTACTTC.

This rearrangement joins TRBV19 to TRBJ2-7, with TRBD1 matching 10 bases. Trimming cost V 4 bases and J 2 bases; bases outside gene matches: 8. CDR3 size: 16 residues. Germline V gene lookup returns CDR1 LNHDA and CDR2 SQIVND (reference sequence). The CDR3: CASSRLPGTGAYEQYF. The CDR3 DNA is TGTGCCAGTAGTAGGCTACCCGGGACAGGGGCCTACGAGCAGTACTTC.

This chain links TRBV5-5 with TRBJ2-5; D possibly corresponds to TRBD2 (6 bases). Trimming left V 0 bases short and J 6 bases short, with 15 bases between. CDR3 size: 15 residues. Germline CDR1 and CDR2: SGHKS and YYEKEE (reference sequence). The CDR3 region has the DNA TGTGCCAGCAGCTTGGATCCGGGAGCTCAAAAGACCCAGTACTTC. This translates into CASSLDPGAQKTQYF.

The CDR3 DNA is TGTGCCAGCAGCTCTGCCGTGGGTCTAGCCTACGAGCAGTACTTC. Protein: CASSSAVGLAYEQYF. J is TRBJ2-7 and V is TRBV9; D unclear. V lost 4 bases and J 2 bases, leaving 16 bases between the germline ends. CDR1 is SGDLS and CDR2 is YYNGEE in the germline V gene. The CDR3 has 15 amino acids.

This sequence joins TRBV30 and TRBJ2-5, with TRBD2 matching over 7 bases. The ends lost 2 bases at V and 5 bases at J; junction bases unmatched: 11. There are 15 residues in the CDR3. Germline V gene lookup returns CDR1 GTSNPN and CDR2 SVGIG (reference sequence). CDR3 region: CAWSRIGPREETQYF. The CDR3 DNA reads as TGTGCCTGGAGTCGGATCGGCCCGCGGGAGGAGACCCAGTACTTC.

This chain connects TRBV25-1 to TRBJ1-3; TRBD1 is a possible D gene (6 bases). CDR3 length: 14 amino acids. V gave up 5 bases and J gave up 4 bases, with 12 bases separating them. CDR1 MGHDK and CDR2 SYGVNS come from the germline V gene. The CDR3 region is CASSIQGAGNTIYF. DNA of the CDR3: TGTGCCAGCAGTATACAGGGAGCAGGAAACACCATATATTTT.

V gene TRBV14 combines with J gene TRBJ1-3, with no clear D. The V end lost 5 bases, the J end lost 0 bases, and 11 bases lay between the germline ends. Germline CDR1 and CDR2: SGHDN and FVKESK. The CDR3 spans 15 residues. The CDR3 nucleotides read TGTGCCAGCAGCGCTCGGGTTACCTCTGGAAACACCATATATTTT. This gives the protein CASSARVTSGNTIYF.

CDR3 sequence: CASSIGGRLVRNIQYF. The DNA of the CDR3 is TGTGCCAGTAGTATAGGAGGGAGACTAGTTCGGAACATTCAGTACTTC. J is TRBJ2-4 and V is TRBV19; a possible D gene is TRBD2 (6 bases). The CDR3 consists of 16 residues. V was clipped by 1 base and J by 7 bases, with 17 bases between them. The germline gives CDR1 LNHDA, CDR2 SQIVND (reference sequence).

The chain carries TRBV4-1 and TRBJ2-1; 7 bases are shared with TRBD2. The length of the CDR3 is 19 residues. With V trimmed by 2 bases and J by 3 bases, 16 bases remained unmatched. Germline V lookup: CDR1 MGHRA, CDR2 YSYEKL. The CDR3 spells CASSQLPAGYTSDYNEQFF. The CDR3 nucleotides read TGCGCCAGCAGCCAACTTCCCGCCGGGTATACTAGCGACTACAATGAGCAGTTCTTC.

V usage is TRBV27 and J usage is TRBJ1-2, with 9 bases lining up with TRBD1. V dropped 5 bases and J dropped 4; count of bases not matched to a gene: 5. This CDR3 region has 14 residues. Germline CDR1 reads MNHEY; CDR2 reads SMNVEV (reference sequence). The CDR3, as DNA: TGTGCCAGCAGTCCCCGGGACAGGGTCTATGGCTACACCTTC. This sequence encodes CASSPRDRVYGYTF.